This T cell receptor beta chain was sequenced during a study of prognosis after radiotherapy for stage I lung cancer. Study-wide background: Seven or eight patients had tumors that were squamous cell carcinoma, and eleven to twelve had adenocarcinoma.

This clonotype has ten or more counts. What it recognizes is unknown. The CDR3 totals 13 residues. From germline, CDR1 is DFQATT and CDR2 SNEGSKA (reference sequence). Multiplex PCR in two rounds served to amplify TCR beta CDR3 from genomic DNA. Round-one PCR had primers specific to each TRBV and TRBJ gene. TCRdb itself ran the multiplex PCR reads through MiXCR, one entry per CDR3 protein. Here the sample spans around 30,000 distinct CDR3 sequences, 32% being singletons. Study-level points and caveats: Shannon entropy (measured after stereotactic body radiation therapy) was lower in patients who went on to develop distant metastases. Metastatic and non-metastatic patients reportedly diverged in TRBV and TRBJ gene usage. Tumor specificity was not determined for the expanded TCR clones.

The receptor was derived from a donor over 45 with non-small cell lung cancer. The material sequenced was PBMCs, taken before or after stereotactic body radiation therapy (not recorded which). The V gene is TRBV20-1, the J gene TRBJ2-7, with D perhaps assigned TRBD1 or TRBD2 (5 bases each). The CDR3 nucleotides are TGCAGCCCCGTGAGGGGTCTCGCCTACGAGCAGTACTTC. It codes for CSPVRGLAYEQYF.